The 8 T cell receptor beta chains below all came from one sample that was sequenced in a study of blood T cell repertoires in COVID-19 (dated by TCRdb to about 2020). Preparation of the library involved the immunoSEQ multiplex PCR assay. The immuneACCESS repertoire file appears here via TCRdb, limited to in-frame rearrangements. These files lack a portion of the clones; in checked studies, under half of the deficit traces to unresolved V genes, and the cause of the others is not known. This sample holds roughly 250,000 clones; roughly nine tenths were observed only once. The ten top clones hold 0.95% to 1.5% of the sample. Specimen: PBMCs or T cells enriched from blood (not recorded which). These receptors originate from a human donor in a cohort exposed to, infected with or recovered from COVID-19 (not recorded which). The donor label of this sample is uncertain.

The CDR3 loop is CASSVDPGLSSYEQYF. In DNA, the CDR3 is TGTGCCAGCAGCGTAGACCCAGGACTTAGCTCCTACGAGCAGTACTTC. This sequence joins TRBV9 and TRBJ2-7; perhaps TRBD2 as D (5 bases). V dropped 0 bases and J dropped 0 bases, with 13 bases sitting between them. CDR3 length: 16 amino acids. Germline V gene sequence: CDR1 SGDLS, CDR2 YYNGEE.

This clone has just one count. V is TRBV24-1 and J is TRBJ2-2; 7 nucleotides align to TRBD1. The germline CDR1 and CDR2 sequences are KGHDR and SFDVKD. V lost 4 bases and J lost 2; bases outside the gene matches: 6. The CDR3 length is 16 residues. CDR3 in amino acids: CATSDRHRGNTGELFF. CDR3 sequence (DNA): TGTGCCACCAGTGACCGCCACAGGGGCAACACCGGGGAGCTGTTTTTT.

V usage is TRBV13 and J usage is TRBJ1-1; D is possibly TRBD1 (6 bases). This CDR3 region has 15 residues. Germline V gene data show CDR1 as PRHDT and CDR2 as FYEKMQ (reference sequence). Trimming stripped 1 base from V and 1 base from J, with 10 bases between. DNA of the CDR3: TGTGCCAGCAGCTTAGAACAGGGCGGGAACACTGAAGCTTTCTTT. This gives the protein CASSLEQGGNTEAFF.

The chain uses TRBV19 and TRBJ1-2; D is unclear. Germline CDR1 reads LNHDA; CDR2 reads SQIVND (reference sequence). This CDR3 comprises 14 residues. Trimming shortened V by 2 bases and J by 4 bases, and 11 bases separated the two germline ends. The chain's CDR3 is CASSIPVASYGYTF. DNA for the CDR3: TGTGCCAGTAGTATACCGGTTGCTTCCTATGGCTACACCTTC.

This clone was counted a single time. The V gene is TRBV5-1, the J gene TRBJ2-2, with a weak D call TRBD1 (5 bases). The CDR3 consists of 16 residues. V gave up 4 bases and J gave up 4 bases, with 17 bases separating them. Looked up from germline, CDR1 is SGHRS and CDR2 is YFSETQ. The chain's CDR3 is CASSIVGLGVTGELFF. The CDR3 DNA is TGCGCCAGCAGCATTGTTGGCCTAGGGGTCACCGGGGAGCTGTTTTTT.

The V and J genes are TRBV20-1 and TRBJ2-7; possible D gene TRBD2, 5 bases. The V end lost 3 bases, the J end lost 9 bases, and 18 bases lay between the germline ends. The germline gives CDR1 DFQATT, CDR2 SNEGSKA (reference sequence). The CDR3 length is 13 residues. This chain's CDR3 is CSASIRGATRQYF. The CDR3, as DNA: TGCAGTGCTAGTATACGGGGAGCTACGCGGCAGTACTTC.

The chain recombines TRBV4-1 with TRBJ1-3, with a weak D call TRBD1 (5 bases). The length of the CDR3 is 11 residues. V was trimmed by 4 bases and J by 10 bases, leaving 8 bases between them. Germline V gene sequence: CDR1 MGHRA, CDR2 YSYEKL. The DNA of the CDR3 is TGCGCCAGCAGCCGGAACAGGACCATATATTTT. Protein product: CASSRNRTIYF.

Points on this clone: The germline gene is not matched at one end of the junction; a read error may be the cause. The chain combines TRBV11-2 with TRBJ2-7; weak D call: TRBD1 (5 bases). CDR3 length: 9 amino acids. Germline V CDR1 and CDR2: SGHAT, FQNNGV. CDR3 sequence reads: CASGPGFHF. In nucleotides, the CDR3 is TGTGCCAGCGGCCCAGGGTTCCACTTC.